These T cell receptor beta chains were read from a single sample in a study of graft-versus-host responses after intestinal transplantation. Their target antigens are unknown. Assay: immunoSEQ multiplex PCR; the TCRdb copy retains only in-frame clones and omits some. Here the sample spans 60,000 to 65,000 clones, more than 85% being singletons. Specimen: unstimulated CD8+ T cells sorted from spleen or lymph node cells, collected before transplant. These receptors all come from a human donor who was the organ donor for an intestinal transplant. Each CDR3 is given with its conserved first and last residue. D genes are given only for firm matches. Rows may omit the clone size; those that give it use once, few, many or a size class.

j_call: TRBJ2-2; d_call: TRBD1; v_call: TRBV7-9; clone_size: NA; cdr3_nt: TGTGCCAGCAGCTCCTCGGACAGGGCGAACACCGGGGAGCTGTTTTTT; cdr3_aa: CASSSSDRANTGELFF
j_call: TRBJ2-3; d_call: TRBD2; v_call: TRBV15; clone_size: once; cdr3_nt: TGTGCCACCAGCAGAAGGGGACTAGCGGGAGGAACAGATACGCAGTATTTT; cdr3_aa: CATSRRGLAGGTDTQYF
j_call: TRBJ2-7; d_call: NA; v_call: TRBV30; clone_size: NA; cdr3_nt: TGTGCCTGGAGTCGGGACTTCTACGAGCAGTACTTC; cdr3_aa: CAWSRDFYEQYF
j_call: TRBJ2-1; d_call: TRBD2; v_call: TRBV5-1; clone_size: NA; cdr3_nt: TGCGCCAGCAGTTACAATAGCGGGAGCGAAAACAATGAGCAGTTCTTC; cdr3_aa: CASSYNSGSENNEQFF
j_call: TRBJ1-2; d_call: NA; v_call: TRBV5-1; clone_size: NA; cdr3_nt: TGCGCCAGCAGCAGCACGAGATTAGAGCTTGGCTACACCTTC; cdr3_aa: CASSSTRLELGYTF
j_call: TRBJ1-1; d_call: TRBD1; v_call: TRBV27; clone_size: NA; cdr3_nt: TGTGCCAGCAGTTTAGGGACAGATGAAGAAGCTTTCTTT; cdr3_aa: CASSLGTDEEAFF
j_call: TRBJ2-5; d_call: NA; v_call: TRBV11-2; clone_size: NA; cdr3_nt: TGTGCCAGCAGCGGATACAGCCAAGAGACCCAGTACTTC; cdr3_aa: CASSGYSQETQYF
j_call: TRBJ1-4; d_call: TRBD1; v_call: TRBV7-9; clone_size: NA; cdr3_nt: TGTGCCAGCAGTCAACCGGGACAGCGAATAAGGGAAAAACTGTTTTTT; cdr3_aa: CASSQPGQRIREKLFF
j_call: TRBJ1-1; d_call: NA; v_call: TRBV7-9; clone_size: NA; cdr3_nt: TGTGCCAGCAGCCCGGGAACGAACACTGAAGCTTTCTTT; cdr3_aa: CASSPGTNTEAFF
j_call: TRBJ2-7; d_call: TRBD1; v_call: TRBV19; clone_size: NA; cdr3_nt: TGTGCCAGTAGTATAGAGTTCCACAGGGGGCGCGTTTACGAGCAGTACTTC; cdr3_aa: CASSIEFHRGRVYEQYF
j_call: TRBJ1-2; d_call: NA; v_call: TRBV19; clone_size: NA; cdr3_nt: TGTGCCAGTTCCCAGGGTCTTGATGGCTACACCTTC; cdr3_aa: CASSQGLDGYTF
j_call: TRBJ2-1; d_call: TRBD2; v_call: TRBV7-2; clone_size: NA; cdr3_nt: TGTGCCAGCACCCCCCGGCCTAGCGGGACTGACTACAATGAGCAGTTCTTC; cdr3_aa: CASTPRPSGTDYNEQFF
j_call: TRBJ2-1; d_call: NA; v_call: TRBV4-1; clone_size: NA; cdr3_nt: TGCGCCAGCAGCCAACCCGGCGGGGAGAATGAGCAGTTCTTC; cdr3_aa: CASSQPGGENEQFF
j_call: TRBJ2-7; d_call: TRBD1; v_call: TRBV18; clone_size: NA; cdr3_nt: TGTGCCAGCTCACTCCGGGACAGGGGCGCGAGCTCCTACGAGCAGTACTTC; cdr3_aa: CASSLRDRGASSYEQYF
j_call: TRBJ2-1; d_call: TRBD2; v_call: TRBV29-1; clone_size: NA; cdr3_nt: TGCAGCGTTCGTGGACTAGCGGAAAACGCGGGTGGGCAGTTCTTC; cdr3_aa: CSVRGLAENAGGQFF
j_call: TRBJ2-2; d_call: NA; v_call: TRBV6-5; clone_size: NA; cdr3_nt: TGTGCCAGCAGTTACCCGGGGGTACGGAACACCGGGGAGCTGTTTTTT; cdr3_aa: CASSYPGVRNTGELFF
j_call: TRBJ2-7; d_call: NA; v_call: TRBV28; clone_size: NA; cdr3_nt: TGTGCCAGCAGTGTATTGACAGGTAGCTCCTACGAGCAGTACTTC; cdr3_aa: CASSVLTGSSYEQYF
j_call: TRBJ2-7; d_call: TRBD1; v_call: TRBV19; clone_size: once; cdr3_nt: TGTGCCAGTAGCGATCACTTATCAGGGGGAGTATCCTACGAGCAGTACTTC; cdr3_aa: CASSDHLSGGVSYEQYF
j_call: TRBJ1-3; d_call: NA; v_call: TRBV19; clone_size: NA; cdr3_nt: TGTGCCAGTAGGGAAAGGAGCGAAAACACCATATATTTT; cdr3_aa: CASRERSENTIYF
j_call: TRBJ2-3; d_call: TRBD2; v_call: TRBV7-3; clone_size: NA; cdr3_nt: TGTGCCAGCAGCTTAGGGGGAGGGGCAGGGGATACGCAGTATTTT; cdr3_aa: CASSLGGGAGDTQYF
j_call: TRBJ2-1; d_call: NA; v_call: TRBV19; clone_size: NA; cdr3_nt: TGTGCCAGTAGTATAGATACAGGGTTCAATGAGCAGTTCTTC; cdr3_aa: CASSIDTGFNEQFF
j_call: TRBJ2-7; d_call: TRBD2; v_call: TRBV6-6; clone_size: NA; cdr3_nt: TGTGCCAGCAGTTACGGGCTAGCGGGAACCTACGAGCAGTACTTC; cdr3_aa: CASSYGLAGTYEQYF
j_call: TRBJ2-3; d_call: TRBD2; v_call: TRBV6-5; clone_size: NA; cdr3_nt: TGTGCCAGCAGTTACGCGGGAGGGTACACAGATACGCAGTATTTT; cdr3_aa: CASSYAGGYTDTQYF
j_call: TRBJ2-3; d_call: TRBD2; v_call: TRBV30; clone_size: NA; cdr3_nt: TGTGCCTGGAGTGTCGGGGGACTAGCGGTAGGGCCAGATACGCAGTATTTT; cdr3_aa: CAWSVGGLAVGPDTQYF
j_call: TRBJ2-7; d_call: NA; v_call: TRBV7-8; clone_size: NA; cdr3_nt: TGTGCCAGCAGCTTGACATCGTCCTACGAGCAGTACTTC; cdr3_aa: CASSLTSSYEQYF
j_call: TRBJ2-5; d_call: TRBD1; v_call: TRBV9; clone_size: NA; cdr3_nt: TGTGCCAGCAGCCCCGGACAGGGTAGGGAGACCCAGTACTTC; cdr3_aa: CASSPGQGRETQYF
j_call: TRBJ1-4; d_call: TRBD1; v_call: TRBV9; clone_size: NA; cdr3_nt: TGTGCCAGCAGCGGGACAGGGGATGAAAAACTGTTTTTT; cdr3_aa: CASSGTGDEKLFF
j_call: TRBJ2-7; d_call: TRBD2; v_call: TRBV27; clone_size: NA; cdr3_nt: TGTGCCAGCAGTTTAAGCGGGAGGGTGTACGAGCAGTACTTC; cdr3_aa: CASSLSGRVYEQYF
j_call: TRBJ2-6; d_call: NA; v_call: TRBV7-8; clone_size: NA; cdr3_nt: TGTGCCAGCAGCTCGTGGGCCAACGTCCTGACTTTC; cdr3_aa: CASSSWANVLTF